Included here is one T cell receptor (beta chain) sequence, with context. The source of the sample is a study of cytomegalovirus exposure and HLA in healthy donors. In the PCR, 60 Vbeta and 13 Jbeta primers were used. The method was immunoSEQ multiplex PCR; TCRdb's version includes in-frame clones alone and lacks a portion of them. There are a few hundred thousand clones in the sample; about 77% occur only once, and 1.8% lies in the top ten. The CDR3 is 14 residues long. Germline CDR1 is MNHNY and CDR2 is SVGAGI (reference sequence). The ends were cut back, 0 bases at V and 6 bases at J, with 11 bases in the middle.

This receptor was identified in a woman aged 25 to 39 in good health and CMV-seronegative. The sequenced sample consisted of PBMCs. The chain couples TRBV6-6 to TRBJ1-1; unclear D gene. The CDR3: CASSYSDKLSEAFF. CDR3 in DNA: TGTGCCAGCAGTTACTCCGATAAGCTCTCTGAAGCTTTCTTT.